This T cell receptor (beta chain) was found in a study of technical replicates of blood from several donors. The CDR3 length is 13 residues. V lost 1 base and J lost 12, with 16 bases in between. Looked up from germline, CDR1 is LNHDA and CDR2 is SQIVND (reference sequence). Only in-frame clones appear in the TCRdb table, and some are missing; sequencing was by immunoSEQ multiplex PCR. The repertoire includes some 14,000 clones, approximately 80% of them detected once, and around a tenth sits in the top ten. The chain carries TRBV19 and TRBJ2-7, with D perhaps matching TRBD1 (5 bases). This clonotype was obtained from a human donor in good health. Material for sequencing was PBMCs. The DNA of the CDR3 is TGTGCCAGTAGTATAGGCGCCCTAGACAGACTGTACTTC. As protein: CASSIGALDRLYF.